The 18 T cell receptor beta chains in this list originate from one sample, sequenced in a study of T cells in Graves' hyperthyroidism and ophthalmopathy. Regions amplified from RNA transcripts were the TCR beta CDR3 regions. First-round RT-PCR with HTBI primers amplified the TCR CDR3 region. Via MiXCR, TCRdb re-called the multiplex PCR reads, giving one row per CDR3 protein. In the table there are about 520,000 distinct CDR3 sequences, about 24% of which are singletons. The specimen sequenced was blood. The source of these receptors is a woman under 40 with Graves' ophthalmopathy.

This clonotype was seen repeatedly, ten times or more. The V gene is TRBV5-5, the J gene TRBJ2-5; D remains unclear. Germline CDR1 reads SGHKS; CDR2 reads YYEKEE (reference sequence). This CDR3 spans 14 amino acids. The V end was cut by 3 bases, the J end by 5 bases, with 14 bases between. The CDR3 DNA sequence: TGTGCCAGCAGCTCATTAGGGCCGAGGGAGACCCAGTACTTC. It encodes CASSSLGPRETQYF.

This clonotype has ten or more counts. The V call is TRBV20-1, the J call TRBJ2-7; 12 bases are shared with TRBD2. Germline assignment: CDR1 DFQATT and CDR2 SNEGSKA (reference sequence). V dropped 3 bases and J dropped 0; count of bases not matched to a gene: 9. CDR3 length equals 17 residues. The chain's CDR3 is CSASRASGGGHSYEQYF. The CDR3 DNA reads TGCAGTGCTAGTCGCGCTAGCGGGGGGGGTCACTCCTACGAGCAGTACTTC.

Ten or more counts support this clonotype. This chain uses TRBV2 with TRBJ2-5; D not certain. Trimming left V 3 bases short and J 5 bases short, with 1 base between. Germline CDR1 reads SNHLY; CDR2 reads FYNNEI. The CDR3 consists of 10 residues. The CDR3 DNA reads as TGTGCCAGCAGTGAGGAGACCCAGTACTTC. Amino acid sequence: CASSEETQYF.

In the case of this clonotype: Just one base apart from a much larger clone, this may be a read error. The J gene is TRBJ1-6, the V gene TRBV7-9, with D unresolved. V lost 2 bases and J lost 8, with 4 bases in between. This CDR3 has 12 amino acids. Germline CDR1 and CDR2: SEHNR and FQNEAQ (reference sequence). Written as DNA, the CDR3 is TGTGCCAGCAGCTTATCGCATTCACCCCTCCACTTT. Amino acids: CASSLSHSPLHF.

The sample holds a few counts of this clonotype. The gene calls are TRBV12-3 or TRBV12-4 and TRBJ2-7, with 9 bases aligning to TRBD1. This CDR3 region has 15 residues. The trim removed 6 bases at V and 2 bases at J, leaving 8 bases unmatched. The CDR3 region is CASSLSTGGAYEQYF. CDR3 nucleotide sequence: TGTGCCAGCAGCCTTTCGACAGGGGGAGCCTACGAGCAGTACTTC.

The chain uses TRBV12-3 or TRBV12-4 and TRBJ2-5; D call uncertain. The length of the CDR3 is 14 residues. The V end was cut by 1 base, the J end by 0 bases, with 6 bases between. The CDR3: CASSLDTYQETQYF. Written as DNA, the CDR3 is TGTGCCAGCAGTTTAGACACGTACCAAGAGACCCAGTACTTC.

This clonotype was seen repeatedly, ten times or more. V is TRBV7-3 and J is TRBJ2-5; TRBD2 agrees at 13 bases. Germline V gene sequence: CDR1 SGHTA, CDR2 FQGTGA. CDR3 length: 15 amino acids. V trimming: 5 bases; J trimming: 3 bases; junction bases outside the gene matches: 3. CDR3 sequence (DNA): TGTGCCAGCAGCGCCGGGACTAGCGGGAAAGAGACCCAGTACTTC. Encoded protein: CASSAGTSGKETQYF.

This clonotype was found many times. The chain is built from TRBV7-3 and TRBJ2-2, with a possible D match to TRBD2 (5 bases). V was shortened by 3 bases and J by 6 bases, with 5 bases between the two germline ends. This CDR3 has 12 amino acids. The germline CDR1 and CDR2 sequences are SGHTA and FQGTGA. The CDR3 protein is CASSLDSGELFF. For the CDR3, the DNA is TGTGCCAGCAGCTTGGACTCCGGGGAGCTGTTTTTT.

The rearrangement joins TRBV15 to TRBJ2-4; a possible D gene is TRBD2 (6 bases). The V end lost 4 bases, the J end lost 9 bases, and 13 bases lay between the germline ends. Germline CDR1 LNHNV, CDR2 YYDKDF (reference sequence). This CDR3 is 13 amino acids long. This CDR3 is CATSNAGPSIQYF. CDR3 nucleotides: TGTGCCACCAGCAACGCGGGGCCGTCCATTCAGTACTTC.

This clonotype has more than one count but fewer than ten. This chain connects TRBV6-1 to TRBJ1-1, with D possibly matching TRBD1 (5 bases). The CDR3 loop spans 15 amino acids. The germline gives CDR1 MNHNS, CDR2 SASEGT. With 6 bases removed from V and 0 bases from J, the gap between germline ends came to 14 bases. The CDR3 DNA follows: TGTGCCAGCAGCACGTCCCAGGGCTTGAACACTGAAGCTTTCTTT. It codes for CASSTSQGLNTEAFF.

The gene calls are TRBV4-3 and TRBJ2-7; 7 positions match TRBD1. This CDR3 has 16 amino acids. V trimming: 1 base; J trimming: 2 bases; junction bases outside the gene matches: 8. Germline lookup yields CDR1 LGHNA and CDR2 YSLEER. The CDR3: CASSQALTGEPYEQYF. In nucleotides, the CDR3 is TGCGCCAGCAGCCAAGCGCTTACAGGGGAACCCTACGAGCAGTACTTC.

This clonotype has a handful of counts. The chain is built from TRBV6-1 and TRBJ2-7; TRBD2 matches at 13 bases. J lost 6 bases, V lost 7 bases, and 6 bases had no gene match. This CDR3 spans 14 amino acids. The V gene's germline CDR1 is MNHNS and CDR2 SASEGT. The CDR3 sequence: CASTPGLAGPEQYF. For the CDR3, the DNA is TGTGCCAGCACCCCGGGACTAGCGGGACCCGAGCAGTACTTC.

The CDR3: CAWSTGGGTEAFF. The DNA for the CDR3 is TGTGCCTGGAGTACAGGGGGCGGCACTGAAGCTTTCTTT. The gene calls are TRBV30 and TRBJ1-1, with TRBD1 identical over 9 bases. Germline values: CDR1 GTSNPN, CDR2 SVGIG (reference sequence). V gave up 2 bases and J gave up 4 bases; unmatched junction bases: 2. CDR3 length: 13 residues.

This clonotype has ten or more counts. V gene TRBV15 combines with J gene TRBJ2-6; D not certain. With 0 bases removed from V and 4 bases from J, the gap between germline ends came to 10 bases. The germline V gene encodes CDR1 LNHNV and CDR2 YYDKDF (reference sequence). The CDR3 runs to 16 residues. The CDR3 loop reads CATSREGATGANVLTF. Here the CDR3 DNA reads TGTGCCACCAGCAGAGAGGGTGCCACCGGGGCCAACGTCCTGACTTTC.

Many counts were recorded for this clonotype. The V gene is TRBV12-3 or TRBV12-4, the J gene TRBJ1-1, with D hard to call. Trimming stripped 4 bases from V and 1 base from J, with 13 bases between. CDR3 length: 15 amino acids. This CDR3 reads CASSSTGKWNTEAFF. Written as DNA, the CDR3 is TGTGCCAGCAGTTCTACCGGCAAATGGAACACTGAAGCTTTCTTT.

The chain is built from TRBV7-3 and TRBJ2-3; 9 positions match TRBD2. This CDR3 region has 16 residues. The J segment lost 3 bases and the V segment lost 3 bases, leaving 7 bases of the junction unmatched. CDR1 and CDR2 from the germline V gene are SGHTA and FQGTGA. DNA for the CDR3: TGTGCCAGCAGCTTGGGACTAGCATTTGGGACAGATACGCAGTATTTT. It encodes CASSLGLAFGTDTQYF.

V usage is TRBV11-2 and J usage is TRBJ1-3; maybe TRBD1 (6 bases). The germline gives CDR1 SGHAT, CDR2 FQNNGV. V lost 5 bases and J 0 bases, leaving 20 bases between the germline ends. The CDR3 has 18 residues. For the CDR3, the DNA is TGTGCCAGCAGCATGACAGGTTCTAGGAGATACTCTGGAAACACCATATATTTT. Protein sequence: CASSMTGSRRYSGNTIYF.

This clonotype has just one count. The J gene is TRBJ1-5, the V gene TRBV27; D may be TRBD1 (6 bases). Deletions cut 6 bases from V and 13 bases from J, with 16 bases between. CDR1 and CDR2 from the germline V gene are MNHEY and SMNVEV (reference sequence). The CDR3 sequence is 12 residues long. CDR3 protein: CASRDPSGQQHF. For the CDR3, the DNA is TGTGCCAGCAGGGATCCGTCGGGACAACAGCATTTT.